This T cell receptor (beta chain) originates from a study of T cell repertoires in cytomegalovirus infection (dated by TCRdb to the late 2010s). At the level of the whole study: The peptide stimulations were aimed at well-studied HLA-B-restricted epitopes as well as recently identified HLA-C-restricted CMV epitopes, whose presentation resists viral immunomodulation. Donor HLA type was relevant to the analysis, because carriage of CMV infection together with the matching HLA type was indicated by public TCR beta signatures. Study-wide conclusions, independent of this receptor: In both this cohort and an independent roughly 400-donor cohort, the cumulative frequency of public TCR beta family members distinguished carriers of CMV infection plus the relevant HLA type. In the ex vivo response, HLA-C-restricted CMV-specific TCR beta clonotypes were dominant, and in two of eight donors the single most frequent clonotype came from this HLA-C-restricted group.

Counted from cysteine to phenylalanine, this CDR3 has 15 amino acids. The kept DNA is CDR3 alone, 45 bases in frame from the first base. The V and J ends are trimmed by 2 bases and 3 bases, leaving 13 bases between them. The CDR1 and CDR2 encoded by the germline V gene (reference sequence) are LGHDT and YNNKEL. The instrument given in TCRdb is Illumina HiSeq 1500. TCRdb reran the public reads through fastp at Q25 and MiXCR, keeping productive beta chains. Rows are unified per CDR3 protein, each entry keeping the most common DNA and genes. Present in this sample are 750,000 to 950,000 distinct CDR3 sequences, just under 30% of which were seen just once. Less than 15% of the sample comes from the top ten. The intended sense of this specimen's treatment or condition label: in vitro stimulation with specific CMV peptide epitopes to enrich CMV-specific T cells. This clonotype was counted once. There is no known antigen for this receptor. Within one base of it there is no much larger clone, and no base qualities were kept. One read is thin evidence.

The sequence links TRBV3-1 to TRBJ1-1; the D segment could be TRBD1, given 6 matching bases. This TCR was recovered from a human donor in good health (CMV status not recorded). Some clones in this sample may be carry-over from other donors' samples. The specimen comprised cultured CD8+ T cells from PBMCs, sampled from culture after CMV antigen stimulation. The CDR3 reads CASSQPQGWYTEAFF. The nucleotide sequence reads TGTGCCAGCAGCCAACCACAGGGATGGTACACTGAAGCTTTCTTT.